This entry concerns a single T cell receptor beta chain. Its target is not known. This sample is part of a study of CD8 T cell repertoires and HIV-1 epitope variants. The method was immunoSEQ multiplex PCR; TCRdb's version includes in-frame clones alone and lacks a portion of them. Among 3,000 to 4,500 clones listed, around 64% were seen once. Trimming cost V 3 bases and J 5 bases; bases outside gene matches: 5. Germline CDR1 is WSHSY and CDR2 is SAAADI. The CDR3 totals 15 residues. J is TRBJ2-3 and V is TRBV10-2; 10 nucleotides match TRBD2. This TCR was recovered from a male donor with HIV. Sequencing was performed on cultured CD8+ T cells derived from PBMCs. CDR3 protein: CASSDSTSGLDTQYF. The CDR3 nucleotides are TGCGCCAGCAGTGACTCGACTAGCGGGCTAGATACGCAGTATTTT.